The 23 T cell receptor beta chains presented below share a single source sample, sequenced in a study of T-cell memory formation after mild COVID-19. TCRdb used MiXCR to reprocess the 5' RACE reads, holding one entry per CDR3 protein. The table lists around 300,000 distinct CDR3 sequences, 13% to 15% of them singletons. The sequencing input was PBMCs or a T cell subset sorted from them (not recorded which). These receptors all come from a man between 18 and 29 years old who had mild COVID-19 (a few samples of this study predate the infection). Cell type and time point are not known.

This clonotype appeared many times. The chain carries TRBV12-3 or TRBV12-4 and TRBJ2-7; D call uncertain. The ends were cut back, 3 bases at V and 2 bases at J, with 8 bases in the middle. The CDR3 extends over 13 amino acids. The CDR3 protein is CASSFGLAYEQYF. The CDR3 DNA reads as TGTGCCAGCAGTTTTGGGCTGGCCTACGAGCAGTACTTC.

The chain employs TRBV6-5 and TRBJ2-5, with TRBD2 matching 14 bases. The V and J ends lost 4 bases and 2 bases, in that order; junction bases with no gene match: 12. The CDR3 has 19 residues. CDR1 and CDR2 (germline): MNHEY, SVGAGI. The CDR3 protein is CASSSIFGLAGGIQETQYF. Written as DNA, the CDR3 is TGTGCCAGCAGTTCCATTTTCGGACTAGCGGGGGGCATACAAGAGACCCAGTACTTC.

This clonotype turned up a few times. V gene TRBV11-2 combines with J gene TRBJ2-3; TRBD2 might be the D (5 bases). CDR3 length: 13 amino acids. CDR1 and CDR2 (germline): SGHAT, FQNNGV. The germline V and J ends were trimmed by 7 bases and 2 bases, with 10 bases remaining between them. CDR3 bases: TGTGCCAGCACCCGGACTTTCACAGATACGCAGTATTTT. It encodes CASTRTFTDTQYF.

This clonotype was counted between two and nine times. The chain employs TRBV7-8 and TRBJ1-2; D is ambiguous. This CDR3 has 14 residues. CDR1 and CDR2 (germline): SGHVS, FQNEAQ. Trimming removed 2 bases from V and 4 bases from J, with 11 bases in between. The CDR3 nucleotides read TGTGCCAGCAGCTTAACAGCGATAGGCTATGGCTACACCTTC. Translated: CASSLTAIGYGYTF.

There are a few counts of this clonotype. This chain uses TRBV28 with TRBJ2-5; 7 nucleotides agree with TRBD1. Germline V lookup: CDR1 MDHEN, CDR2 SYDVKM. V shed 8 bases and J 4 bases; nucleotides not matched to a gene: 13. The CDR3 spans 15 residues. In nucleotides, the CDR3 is TGTGCCAGCCAACCCCCCCGACAGGGCCGAGAGACCCAGTACTTC. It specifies CASQPPRQGRETQYF.

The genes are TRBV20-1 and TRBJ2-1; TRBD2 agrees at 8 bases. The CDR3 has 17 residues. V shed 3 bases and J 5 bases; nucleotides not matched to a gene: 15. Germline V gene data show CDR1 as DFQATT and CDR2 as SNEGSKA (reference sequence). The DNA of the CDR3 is TGCAGTGCTAGGCACCATGCACCGGGACTAGGGGACAATGAGCAGTTCTTC. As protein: CSARHHAPGLGDNEQFF.

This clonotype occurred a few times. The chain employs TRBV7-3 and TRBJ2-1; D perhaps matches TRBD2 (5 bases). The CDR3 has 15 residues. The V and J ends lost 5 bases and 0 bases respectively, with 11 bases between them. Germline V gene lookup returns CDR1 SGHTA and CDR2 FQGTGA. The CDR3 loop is CASSTRGNSYNEQFF. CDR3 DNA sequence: TGTGCCAGCAGCACCCGGGGTAACTCCTACAATGAGCAGTTCTTC.

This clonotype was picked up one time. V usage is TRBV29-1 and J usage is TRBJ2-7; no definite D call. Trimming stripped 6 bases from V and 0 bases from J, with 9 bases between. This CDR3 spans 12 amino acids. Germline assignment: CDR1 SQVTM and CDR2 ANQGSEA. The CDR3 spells CSVAPNSYEQYF. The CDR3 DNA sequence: TGCAGCGTCGCTCCAAACTCCTACGAGCAGTACTTC.

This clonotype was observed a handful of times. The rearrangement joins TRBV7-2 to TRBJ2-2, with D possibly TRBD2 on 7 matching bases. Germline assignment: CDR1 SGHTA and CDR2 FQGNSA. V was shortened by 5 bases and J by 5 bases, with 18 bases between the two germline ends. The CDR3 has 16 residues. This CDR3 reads CASSQRGGGGTGELFF. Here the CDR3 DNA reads TGTGCCAGCAGCCAGAGAGGGGGAGGGGGGACCGGGGAGCTGTTTTTT.

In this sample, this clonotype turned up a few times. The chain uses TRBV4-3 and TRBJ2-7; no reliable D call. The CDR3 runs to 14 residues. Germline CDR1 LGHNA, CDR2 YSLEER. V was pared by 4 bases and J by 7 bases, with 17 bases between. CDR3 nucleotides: TGCGCCAGCAGCCCCAGGCGGTTCGTTTATGAGCAGTACGTC. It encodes CASSPRRFVYEQYV.

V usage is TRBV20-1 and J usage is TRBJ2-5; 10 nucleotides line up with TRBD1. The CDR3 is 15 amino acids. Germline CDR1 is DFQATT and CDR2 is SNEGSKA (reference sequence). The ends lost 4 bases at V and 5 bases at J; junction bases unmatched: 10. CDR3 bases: TGCAGTGCTATTCGTCGGGACAGGGGCTATGAGACCCAGTACTTC. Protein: CSAIRRDRGYETQYF.

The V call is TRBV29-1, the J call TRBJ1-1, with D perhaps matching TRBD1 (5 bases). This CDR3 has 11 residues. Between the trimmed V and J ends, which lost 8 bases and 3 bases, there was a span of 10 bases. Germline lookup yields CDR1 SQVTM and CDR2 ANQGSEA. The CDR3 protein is CSSRGDTEAFF. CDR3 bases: TGCAGCTCGCGAGGGGACACTGAAGCTTTCTTT.

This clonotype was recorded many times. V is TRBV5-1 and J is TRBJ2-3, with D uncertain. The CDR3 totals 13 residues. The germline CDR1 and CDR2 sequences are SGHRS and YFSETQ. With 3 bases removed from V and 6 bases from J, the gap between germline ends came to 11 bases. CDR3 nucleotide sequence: TGCGCCAGCAGCTGGCAATTGGGGGATACGCAGTATTTT. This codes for CASSWQLGDTQYF.

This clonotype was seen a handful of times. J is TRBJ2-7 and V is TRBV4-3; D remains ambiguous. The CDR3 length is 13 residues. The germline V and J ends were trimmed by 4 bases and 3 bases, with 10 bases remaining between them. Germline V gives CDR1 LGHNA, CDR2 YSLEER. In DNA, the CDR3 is TGCGCCAGCAGCCGCACAAGATACTACGAGCAGTACTTC. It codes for CASSRTRYYEQYF.

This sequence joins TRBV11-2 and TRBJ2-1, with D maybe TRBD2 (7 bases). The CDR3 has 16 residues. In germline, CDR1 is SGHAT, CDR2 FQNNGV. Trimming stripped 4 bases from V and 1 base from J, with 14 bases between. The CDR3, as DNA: TGTGCCAGCAGCTCGCAGGCGGGGGCTTCCTACAATGAGCAGTTCTTC. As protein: CASSSQAGASYNEQFF.

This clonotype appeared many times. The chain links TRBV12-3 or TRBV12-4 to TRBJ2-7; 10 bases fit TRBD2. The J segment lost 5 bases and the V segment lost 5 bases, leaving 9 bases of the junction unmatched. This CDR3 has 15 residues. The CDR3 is CASSQPLAGVHEQYF. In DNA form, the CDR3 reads TGTGCCAGCAGTCAGCCCCTAGCGGGGGTACACGAGCAGTACTTC.

The CDR3 region is CASSIGSWETQYF. In DNA, the CDR3 is TGTGCCAGTAGTATAGGATCGTGGGAGACCCAGTACTTC. The rearrangement links TRBV19 to TRBJ2-5; no clear D. Germline V gene data show CDR1 as LNHDA and CDR2 as SQIVND (reference sequence). The CDR3 has 13 residues. V shed 1 base and J shed 5 bases, with 8 bases lying between them.

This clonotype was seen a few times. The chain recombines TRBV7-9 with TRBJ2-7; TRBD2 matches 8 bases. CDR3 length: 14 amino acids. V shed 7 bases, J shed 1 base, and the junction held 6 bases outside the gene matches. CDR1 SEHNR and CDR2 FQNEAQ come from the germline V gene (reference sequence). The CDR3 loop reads CASKRAGESYEQYF. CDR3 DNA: TGTGCCAGCAAGAGAGCGGGGGAATCCTACGAGCAGTACTTC.

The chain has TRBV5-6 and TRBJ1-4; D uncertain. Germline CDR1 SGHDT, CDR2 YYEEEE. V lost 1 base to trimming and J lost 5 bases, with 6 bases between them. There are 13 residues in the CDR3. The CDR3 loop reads CASSLFSNEKLFF. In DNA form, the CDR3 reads TGTGCCAGCAGCTTGTTCTCAAATGAAAAACTGTTTTTT.

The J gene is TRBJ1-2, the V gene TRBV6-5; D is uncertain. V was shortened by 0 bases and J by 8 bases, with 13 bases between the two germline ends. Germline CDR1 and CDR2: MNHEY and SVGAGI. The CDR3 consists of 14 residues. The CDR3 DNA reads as TGTGCCAGCAGTTACTCGATACGGGTCGCCGGCTACACCTTC. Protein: CASSYSIRVAGYTF.

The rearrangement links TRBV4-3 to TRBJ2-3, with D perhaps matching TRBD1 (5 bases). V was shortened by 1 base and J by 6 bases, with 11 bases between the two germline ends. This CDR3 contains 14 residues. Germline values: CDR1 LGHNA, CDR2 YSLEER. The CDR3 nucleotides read TGCGCCAGCAGCCAAGTAGGGGCCCGGGATACGCAGTATTTT. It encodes CASSQVGARDTQYF.

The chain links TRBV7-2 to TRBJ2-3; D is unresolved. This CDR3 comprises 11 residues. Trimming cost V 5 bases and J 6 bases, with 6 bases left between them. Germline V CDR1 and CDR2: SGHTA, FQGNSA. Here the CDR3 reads CASSPHDTQYF. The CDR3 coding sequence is TGTGCCAGCAGCCCCCACGATACGCAGTATTTT. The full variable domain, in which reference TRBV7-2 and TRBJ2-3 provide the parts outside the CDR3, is GAGVSQSPSNKVTEKGKDVELRCDPISGHTALYWYRQSLGQGLEFLIYFQGNSAPDKSGLPSDRFSAERTGGSVSTLTIQRTQQEDSAVYLCASSPHDTQYFGPGTRLTVL.

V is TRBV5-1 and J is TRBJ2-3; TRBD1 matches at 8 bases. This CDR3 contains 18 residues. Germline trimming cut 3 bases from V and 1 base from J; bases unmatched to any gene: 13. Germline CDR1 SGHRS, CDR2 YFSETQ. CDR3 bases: TGCGCCAGCAGCTCGCCGCGACAGGGGTCGACTCGCACAGATACGCAGTATTTT. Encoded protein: CASSSPRQGSTRTDTQYF.